This T cell receptor (beta chain) was found in a study of shared clonotypes between healthy human individuals. V lost 8 bases, J lost 5 bases, and 11 bases stayed unmatched. The germline CDR1 and CDR2 sequences are LNHDA and SQIVND (reference sequence). The CDR3 extends over 15 amino acids. Study-level findings and limits: The study sampled only blood, and tissue repertoires likely differ. Estimated richness values were generally larger in naive subsets than in memory subsets. An expected dependence of interdonor clonotype sharing on sequencing depth was noted.

Of note for this clone: Its specificity is unknown.

Sequencing used immunoSEQ multiplex PCR; TCRdb keeps in-frame clones, though not all of them. The sample holds roughly 2.5 million clones, around 90% seen once. The sample was naive CD4+ T cells sorted from blood. Specified subset: CD45RA+ positively selected. This clonotype originated in a man younger than 35 in good health. This chain connects TRBV19 to TRBJ2-3; 9 nucleotides line up with TRBD1. The CDR3, as DNA: TGTGCCAGTGGGATGACCGGGACAGGGATAGATACGCAGTATTTT. This translates into CASGMTGTGIDTQYF.